One T cell receptor (beta chain) is described in this entry. Per the original methods: Reference gene primer amplification in the assay estimated nucleated cell counts. Profiling relied on immunoSEQ multiplex PCR, and the TCRdb table lists in-frame clones only, not all of them. V and J calls and clone size are given by that table; D and trimming were obtained from the DNA. This table holds 13,000 or so clones, roughly 93% found once. The data derive from a study of blood T cell repertoires in COVID-19. On the study more broadly: The origin of the acute and convalescent COVID-19 samples was the United States, Italy and Spain.

The sequence came from a human donor in a cohort sampled during active COVID-19. Sample: peripheral blood.

The DNA for the CDR3 is TGTGCCAGCAGCCAGCGGGCGAACACCGGGGAGCTGTTTTTT. The encoded protein is CASSQRANTGELFF. The genes are TRBV7-9 and TRBJ2-2; D perhaps matches TRBD2 (6 bases). V was shortened by 5 bases and J by 0 bases, with 7 bases between the two germline ends. This CDR3 comprises 14 residues. Germline assignment: CDR1 SEHNR and CDR2 FQNEAQ (reference sequence).